This T cell receptor beta chain was recorded in a study of T cell repertoires in ileal Crohn's disease. Overall study results and limits: All patients with clonality above 26.8% had endoscopic recurrence. Compared with non-smokers, active smokers at surgery showed more clonal expansions.

Trimming removed 1 base from V and 4 bases from J, with 11 bases in between. The CDR3 consists of 14 residues. Germline loops: CDR1 SGHAT, CDR2 FQNNGV. TCRB immunosequencing input was approximately 450 nanograms of biopsy DNA per sample. TCRdb's table, derived via immunoSEQ multiplex PCR, lists solely in-frame clones and lacks some. Of about 14,000 clones listed, around two thirds are singletons. A remark on this clone: Its matching antigen is unknown.

Sample: ileal tissue. V gene TRBV11-2 combines with J gene TRBJ2-7; possible D gene TRBD1, 6 bases. The sequence was collected from an adult with Crohn's disease. The CDR3 nucleotides are TGTGCCAGCAGCTTAGCGTGGACAGCTTACGAGCAGTACTTC. Translation gives CASSLAWTAYEQYF.